These 10 T cell receptor beta chains share one sample of origin, sequenced in a study of cytomegalovirus exposure and HLA in healthy donors. Some clones are missing from TCRdb's copy, which holds only in-frame ones; the method was immunoSEQ multiplex PCR. The sample records 60,000 or so clones, 91% being singletons. Sequencing input: PBMCs. Receptors originate from a woman in her 30s in good health and CMV-seronegative.

The chain employs TRBV6-1 and TRBJ2-5; D uncertain. Germline assignment: CDR1 MNHNS and CDR2 SASEGT. V lost 2 bases, J lost 5 bases, and 15 bases lay in between. The CDR3 totals 15 residues. The chain's CDR3 is CASSESQTSAETQYF. The CDR3 coding sequence is TGTGCCAGCAGTGAATCACAAACCAGCGCGGAGACCCAGTACTTC.

The chain combines TRBV6-4 with TRBJ2-2; tentative D call: TRBD1 (6 bases). CDR3 length: 15 residues. From germline, CDR1 is MRHNA and CDR2 SNTAGT. V was trimmed by 6 bases and J by 4 bases, leaving 15 bases between them. Here the CDR3 reads CASSSGTFLTGELFF. CDR3 nucleotides: TGTGCCAGCAGCTCCGGGACATTTCTCACCGGGGAGCTGTTTTTT.

The chain recombines TRBV6-5 with TRBJ2-2, with 11 bases aligning to TRBD2. J gave up 5 bases and V 4 bases, and 0 bases lay outside the gene matches. The CDR3 sequence is 14 residues long. CDR1 MNHEY and CDR2 SVGAGI come from the germline V gene. The DNA for the CDR3 is TGTGCCAGCAGTTTAGCGGGAGGGACCGGGGAGCTGTTTTTT. Its protein is CASSLAGGTGELFF.

This rearrangement joins TRBV30 to TRBJ1-1, with D possibly TRBD1 on 5 matching bases. Trimming removed 0 bases from V and 6 bases from J, with 14 bases in between. CDR1 and CDR2 from the germline V gene are GTSNPN and SVGIG (reference sequence). This CDR3 region has 14 residues. DNA of the CDR3: TGTGCCTGGAGTGTAGGTCCCGGGGGACCTGAAGCTTTCTTT. The encoded protein is CAWSVGPGGPEAFF.

The chain combines TRBV7-9 with TRBJ2-7; D might be TRBD2 (6 bases). CDR1 and CDR2 (germline): SEHNR, FQNEAQ (reference sequence). The CDR3 extends over 15 amino acids. Deletions cut 1 base from V and 1 base from J, with 11 bases between. The CDR3 region has the DNA TGTGCCAGCAGCTTAGTCGGTGGAGGGTCCTACGAGCAGTACTTC. It translates to CASSLVGGGSYEQYF.

The chain couples TRBV18 to TRBJ2-2; maybe TRBD1 (5 bases). The ends were cut back, 6 bases at V and 3 bases at J, with 11 bases in the middle. The CDR3 length is 14 residues. The V gene's germline CDR1 is KGHSH and CDR2 LQKENI. The DNA of the CDR3 is TGTGCCAGCTCGGAATTACAGGACACCGGGGAGCTGTTTTTT. This gives the protein CASSELQDTGELFF.

This clone has a single count. This rearrangement joins TRBV19 to TRBJ2-5; TRBD1 matches at 7 bases. Germline CDR1 is LNHDA and CDR2 is SQIVND (reference sequence). This CDR3 comprises 14 residues. V gave up 6 bases and J gave up 5 bases; unmatched junction bases: 9. The CDR3 here is CASRGTAERETQYF. The CDR3 coding sequence is TGTGCCAGTAGGGGGACAGCCGAACGCGAGACCCAGTACTTC. Together with reference TRBV19 and TRBJ2-5, the CDR3 gives the full variable domain: DGGITQSPKYLFRKEGQNVTLSCEQNLNHDAMYWYRQDPGQGLRLIYYSQIVNDFQKGDIAEGYSVSREKKESFPLTVTSAQKNPTAFYLCASRGTAERETQYFGPGTRLLVL.

V and J are TRBV7-3 and TRBJ2-2, with 11 bases aligning to TRBD2. Germline trimming cut 4 bases from V and 7 bases from J; bases unmatched to any gene: 8. CDR1 and CDR2 (germline): SGHTA, FQGTGA. The CDR3 has 16 residues. Written as DNA, the CDR3 is TGTGCCAGCAGCTACGATAGCGGGAGGGCCGTCGGGGAGCTGTTTTTT. Amino acid sequence: CASSYDSGRAVGELFF.

The chain recombines TRBV6-5 with TRBJ1-2; 7 positions match TRBD1. V shed 2 bases, J shed 7 bases, and the junction held 10 bases outside the gene matches. CDR3 length: 15 residues. Germline loops: CDR1 MNHEY, CDR2 SVGAGI. The CDR3 loop is CASSYAYHPGGGYTF. CDR3 DNA: TGTGCCAGCAGTTACGCCTACCATCCAGGGGGTGGCTACACCTTC.

V and J are TRBV19 and TRBJ1-2; no clear D. The germline V and J ends were trimmed by 0 bases and 4 bases, with 15 bases remaining between them. Germline CDR1 and CDR2: LNHDA and SQIVND (reference sequence). The CDR3 spans 16 residues. The CDR3 sequence: CASSIDRAGMVYGYTF. In nucleotides, the CDR3 is TGTGCCAGTAGTATAGATCGGGCGGGTATGGTCTATGGCTACACCTTC.